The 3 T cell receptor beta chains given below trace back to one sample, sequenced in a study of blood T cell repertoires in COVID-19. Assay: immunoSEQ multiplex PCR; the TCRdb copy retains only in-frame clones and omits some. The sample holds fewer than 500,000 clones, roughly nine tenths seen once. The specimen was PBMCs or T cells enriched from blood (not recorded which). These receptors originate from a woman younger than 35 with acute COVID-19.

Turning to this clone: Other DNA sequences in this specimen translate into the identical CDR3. The CDR3 DNA reads TGTGCCAGCAGCCAAGACCTAGCAGGCTCCTACAATGAGCAGTTCTTC. Amino acid sequence: CASSQDLAGSYNEQFF. The gene calls are TRBV4-2 and TRBJ2-1; a possible D gene is TRBD2 (5 bases). Trimming cost V 0 bases and J 0 bases, with 9 bases left between them. The CDR3 contains 16 residues. Germline V gene sequence: CDR1 LGHNA, CDR2 YNFKEQ.

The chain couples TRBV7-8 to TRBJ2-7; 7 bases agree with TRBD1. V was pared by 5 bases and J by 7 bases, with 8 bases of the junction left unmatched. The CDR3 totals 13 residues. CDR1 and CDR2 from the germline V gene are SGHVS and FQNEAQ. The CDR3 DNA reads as TGTGCCAGCAGCCGTACAGGGGTAACTGAGCAGTACTTC. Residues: CASSRTGVTEQYF.

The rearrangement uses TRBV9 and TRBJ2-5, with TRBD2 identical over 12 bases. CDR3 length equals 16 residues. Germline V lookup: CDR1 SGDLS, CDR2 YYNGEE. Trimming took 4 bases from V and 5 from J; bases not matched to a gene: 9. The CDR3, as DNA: TGTGCCAGCAGCTCTGGACTAGCGGGGTATGCGGAGACCCAGTACTTC. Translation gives CASSSGLAGYAETQYF.